Below, 3 T cell receptor beta chains from the same sample are listed, as sequenced in a study of T cell responses to AZD1222 COVID-19 vaccine. The table came from immunoSEQ multiplex PCR; TCRdb's copy has only in-frame clones and leaves some out. The sample consists of about 140,000 clones, almost 95% of them appearing once. The sample was peripheral blood, taken 28 days after the second AZD1222 dose. These receptors came from an adult who received the AZD1222 COVID-19 vaccine.

The chain recombines TRBV3-1 (or the pseudogene TRBV3-2) with TRBJ2-3; 8 nucleotides align to TRBD2. There are 16 residues in the CDR3. Germline CDR1 reads LGHDT; CDR2 reads YNNKEL (reference sequence). The V gene end was trimmed by 3 bases and the J gene end by 5 bases; junction bases not matched to a gene: 10. The CDR3 protein is CASSHSGAGVEDTQYF. CDR3 DNA sequence: TGTGCCAGCAGCCACTCGGGAGCGGGAGTGGAAGATACGCAGTATTTT.

The rearrangement links TRBV6-2 or TRBV6-3 to TRBJ2-1; no clear D. The CDR3 is made up of 15 amino acids. Germline CDR1 MNHEY, CDR2 SVGEGT. The V gene lost 2 bases and the J gene lost 0 bases, with 8 bases spanning the gap. CDR3 bases: TGTGCCAGCAGTTACACTTCCGCCTCCTACAATGAGCAGTTCTTC. Protein product: CASSYTSASYNEQFF.

The rearrangement uses TRBV5-1 and TRBJ1-1; the match to TRBD1 covers 8 bases. The CDR3 is 13 amino acids. Trimming removed 4 bases from V and 6 bases from J; junction bases left unmatched: 5. Germline V lookup: CDR1 SGHRS, CDR2 YFSETQ. The CDR3 reads CASSRTGIAEAFF. The DNA of the CDR3 is TGCGCCAGCAGCAGGACAGGGATAGCTGAAGCTTTCTTT.